The 15 T cell receptor beta chains below were found in one sample sequenced in a study of a mutant IDH1 vaccine in newly diagnosed glioma. Described time point: week 5, during vaccination. Each dose of the vaccine consisted of 300 ug of mutant IDH1 20-mer peptide, with topical imiquimod. Libraries were prepared by immunoSEQ multiplex PCR; TCRdb keeps only in-frame clonotypes and omits some of them. The table includes 40,000 to 60,000 clones, around 80% detected once. For these receptors, no antigen is known. The input for sequencing was PBMCs, taken from a glioma patient whose treatment included an IDH1 peptide vaccine. The receptors here all came from a woman aged 40 to 55 with glioma.

The V call is TRBV18, the J call TRBJ2-3, with D possibly called TRBD1 or TRBD2 (5 bases each). The germline V gene has CDR1 KGHSH and CDR2 LQKENI. This CDR3 contains 15 residues. Trimming stripped 3 bases from V and 3 bases from J, with 13 bases between. This CDR3 is CASSPREIETDTQYF. CDR3 nucleotide sequence: TGTGCCAGCTCACCCAGGGAGATCGAAACAGATACGCAGTATTTT.

This chain connects TRBV30 to TRBJ2-3; TRBD2 matches 11 bases. Germline values: CDR1 GTSNPN, CDR2 SVGIG (reference sequence). The CDR3 is 16 residues long. After removal of 3 bases from V and 5 bases from J, the junction contained 10 bases not matched to a gene. For the CDR3, the DNA is TGTGCCTGGAGCGGAGTTAGCGGGGGGGGAAGAGATACGCAGTATTTT. Its translation is CAWSGVSGGGRDTQYF.

J is TRBJ1-1 and V is TRBV5-1; 8 bases agree with TRBD1. Looked up from germline, CDR1 is SGHRS and CDR2 is YFSETQ. V gave up 10 bases and J gave up 0 bases; unmatched junction bases: 11. This CDR3 region has 15 residues. CDR3 residues: CACTDRESLNTEAFF. In nucleotides, the CDR3 is TGCGCCTGTACGGACAGGGAGAGCTTGAACACTGAAGCTTTCTTT. Full variable domain (outside the CDR3, taken from reference TRBV5-1 and TRBJ1-1): KAGVTQTPRYLIKTRGQQVTLSCSPISGHRSVSWYQQTPGQGLQFLFEYFSETQRNKGNFPGRFSGRQFSNSRSEMNVSTLELGDSALYLCACTDRESLNTEAFFGQGTRLTVV.

The chain joins TRBV6-1 to TRBJ2-6; D is possibly TRBD1 (6 bases). Trimming pared 2 bases from V and 1 base from J, leaving 12 bases between. The CDR3 covers 17 residues. The germline gives CDR1 MNHNS, CDR2 SASEGT. The chain's CDR3 is CASSENTGWSGANVLTF. In DNA, the CDR3 is TGTGCCAGCAGTGAAAATACAGGGTGGTCTGGGGCCAACGTCCTGACTTTC.

The rearrangement joins TRBV2 to TRBJ2-1; possible D gene TRBD2, 7 bases. V lost 4 bases and J lost 6, with 16 bases in between. Germline V gene data show CDR1 as SNHLY and CDR2 as FYNNEI. The CDR3 consists of 15 residues. The CDR3 is CASSAGAGASNEQFF. The CDR3 DNA follows: TGTGCCAGCAGTGCGGGGGCGGGGGCCTCCAATGAGCAGTTCTTC.

V and J are TRBV5-1 and TRBJ2-3, with 16 bases identical to TRBD2. The germline V gene has CDR1 SGHRS and CDR2 YFSETQ. CDR3 length: 18 residues. With 4 bases clipped from V and 4 bases from J, the junction kept 9 bases outside the gene matches. Here the CDR3 DNA reads TGCGCCAGCAGCCACGGGACTAGCGGGGGGGTAGGGTCAGATACGCAGTATTTT. This encodes CASSHGTSGGVGSDTQYF.

This clone was seen only once. The chain recombines TRBV11-1 with TRBJ2-5, with unresolved D. With 5 bases removed from V and 5 bases from J, the gap between germline ends came to 12 bases. This CDR3 is 13 amino acids long. Germline-derived CDR1 and CDR2 are SGHAT and FQDESV (reference sequence). The CDR3 here is CASSPGSQETQYF. DNA for the CDR3: TGTGCCAGCAGCCCCGGGTCCCAGGAGACCCAGTACTTC.

The chain joins TRBV19 to TRBJ2-7; possible D gene TRBD1, 6 bases. CDR1 is LNHDA and CDR2 is SQIVND in the germline V gene (reference sequence). V lost 6 bases and J lost 2, with 11 bases in between. The CDR3 runs to 13 residues. CDR3 bases: TGTGCCAGTAGCGATAGACAGGCCTACGAGCAGTACTTC. Protein sequence: CASSDRQAYEQYF.

This chain connects TRBV6-5 to TRBJ1-6; 9 positions match TRBD1. The J segment lost 10 bases and the V segment lost 6 bases, leaving 7 bases of the junction unmatched. CDR3 length equals 14 residues. Per germline, CDR1 MNHEY and CDR2 SVGAGI. CDR3 bases: TGTGCCAGCAGCCCCGGGGACAGGGCCTCACCCCTCCACTTT. This gives the protein CASSPGDRASPLHF.

This clone appeared a few times. The chain employs TRBV10-1 and TRBJ1-2; 8 nucleotides agree with TRBD1. The germline gives CDR1 WNHNN, CDR2 SYGVQD (reference sequence). This CDR3 has 14 amino acids. The junction had 9 bases not matched to a gene; V was cut back by 6 bases and J by 6 bases. This chain's CDR3 is CASRKDRGSDGYTF. CDR3 nucleotides: TGCGCCAGCAGGAAAGACAGGGGAAGTGATGGCTACACCTTC.

J is TRBJ2-5 and V is TRBV10-3, with D possibly TRBD2 on 6 matching bases. V was clipped by 0 bases and J by 2 bases, with 7 bases between them. This CDR3 spans 14 amino acids. Germline V gene lookup returns CDR1 ENHRY and CDR2 SYGVKD. CDR3 sequence: CAISESRGQETQYF. DNA for the CDR3: TGTGCCATCAGTGAGTCCCGGGGGCAAGAGACCCAGTACTTC.

The sample holds a few counts of this clone. The rearrangement links TRBV6-1 to TRBJ1-5, with D unclear. Between the trimmed V and J ends, which lost 1 base and 3 bases, there was a span of 10 bases. The germline gives CDR1 MNHNS, CDR2 SASEGT. This CDR3 comprises 15 residues. CDR3 loop: CASSEGVGYNQPQHF. The CDR3 region has the DNA TGTGCCAGCAGTGAAGGAGTGGGGTACAATCAGCCCCAGCATTTT.

This chain links TRBV9 with TRBJ2-3; D is possibly TRBD1 (5 bases). The ends were cut back, 4 bases at V and 4 bases at J, with 16 bases in the middle. The CDR3 is 15 amino acids. The germline V gene encodes CDR1 SGDLS and CDR2 YYNGEE. CDR3 bases: TGTGCCAGCAGCCCCACCCCAGGGTCAGCAGATACGCAGTATTTT. Protein: CASSPTPGSADTQYF.

The chain is built from TRBV6-5 and TRBJ1-1; 7 bases are shared with TRBD1. The CDR3 runs to 13 residues. The V segment lost 6 bases and the J segment 7 bases; nucleotides outside the gene matches: 8. Per germline, CDR1 MNHEY and CDR2 SVGAGI. The CDR3 nucleotides read TGTGCCAGCAGGACGACAGGGAGGGGTGAAGCTTTCTTT. As protein: CASRTTGRGEAFF.

This clone has just one count. The chain uses TRBV6-1 and TRBJ2-2; a weak D match, TRBD1 (6 bases). V was pared by 6 bases and J by 2 bases, with 13 bases between. The CDR3 extends over 15 amino acids. Germline loops: CDR1 MNHNS, CDR2 SASEGT. CDR3 DNA sequence: TGTGCCAGCAGGGAGCAGGGGTTCAACACCGGGGAGCTGTTTTTT. It encodes CASREQGFNTGELFF.